Below, 17 T cell receptor beta chains from the same sample are listed, as sequenced in a study of cytomegalovirus exposure and HLA in healthy donors. Amplification used 60 Vbeta primers and 13 Jbeta primers. Generated by immunoSEQ multiplex PCR, the TCRdb table keeps only in-frame clones and is missing some. The repertoire holds 140,000 to 150,000 clones, with about 74% as singletons. The sequencing input was PBMCs. These receptors came from a man aged 35-49 years in good health and CMV-seropositive.

V usage is TRBV4-1 and J usage is TRBJ2-1; no definite D call. The germline V and J ends were trimmed by 1 base and 6 bases, with 10 bases remaining between them. The CDR3 has 14 residues. Per germline, CDR1 MGHRA and CDR2 YSYEKL. The CDR3 bases are TGCGCCAGCAGCCAAGGGCTAGTCGGCAATGAGCAGTTCTTC. Translated, it gives CASSQGLVGNEQFF.

This clone was recorded a few times. The chain uses TRBV7-3 and TRBJ2-1; TRBD2 matches 9 bases. The V gene's germline CDR1 is SGHTA and CDR2 FQGTGA. J gave up 8 bases and V 1 base, and 6 bases lay outside the gene matches. There are 15 residues in the CDR3. CDR3 nucleotide sequence: TGTGCCAGCAGCTTAATGGGGACTAGCATCCATGAGCAGTTCTTC. This encodes CASSLMGTSIHEQFF.

This clone was counted between two and nine times. The chain has TRBV6-5 and TRBJ2-7, with a weak D call TRBD1 (6 bases). CDR1 MNHEY and CDR2 SVGAGI come from the germline V gene. This CDR3 contains 13 residues. V gave up 6 bases and J gave up 3 bases, with 12 bases separating them. CDR3 coding DNA: TGTGCCAGCAGGCCAACAGGGTTCTACGAGCAGTACTTC. It is translated as CASRPTGFYEQYF.

The chain employs TRBV4-1 and TRBJ2-5; 7 bases fit TRBD2. TRBJ2-7 matches the DNA end more closely, so the J call is doubtful. CDR1 is MGHRA and CDR2 is YSYEKL in the germline V gene. The CDR3 is made up of 15 amino acids. CDR3 loop: CASSQDGTKFSEQYF. DNA of the CDR3: TGCGCCAGCAGCCAAGATGGGACTAAATTTAGCGAGCAGTACTTC.

The rearrangement uses TRBV5-1 and TRBJ1-2; D may be TRBD1 (6 bases). Germline CDR1 and CDR2: SGHRS and YFSETQ. The CDR3 loop spans 16 amino acids. Between the trimmed V and J ends, which lost 0 bases and 4 bases, there was a span of 16 bases. CDR3 loop: CASSLDTDSRLYGYTF. DNA of the CDR3: TGCGCCAGCAGCTTGGACACGGACAGCCGTCTCTATGGCTACACCTTC.

The J gene is TRBJ2-7, the V gene TRBV19; perhaps TRBD1 as D (6 bases). From germline, CDR1 is LNHDA and CDR2 SQIVND (reference sequence). Trimming shortened V by 5 bases and J by 3 bases, and 14 bases separated the two germline ends. The CDR3 totals 14 residues. The CDR3 is CASSLQGWSYEQYF. As DNA, the CDR3 is TGTGCCAGTAGTTTACAGGGTTGGAGCTACGAGCAGTACTTC.

V usage is TRBV7-3 and J usage is TRBJ1-1; 7 bases line up with TRBD1. The junction had 3 bases not matched to a gene; V was cut back by 2 bases and J by 6 bases. The CDR3 extends over 13 amino acids. The germline V gene encodes CDR1 SGHTA and CDR2 FQGTGA. The CDR3 DNA follows: TGTGCCAGCAGCTTAGACAGGGACTCTGAAGCTTTCTTT. Its protein is CASSLDRDSEAFF.

V usage is TRBV10-3 and J usage is TRBJ1-4; D is possibly TRBD1 (6 bases). The CDR3 totals 13 residues. V lost 6 bases and J 2 bases, leaving 7 bases between the germline ends. The V gene's germline CDR1 is ENHRY and CDR2 SYGVKD. The CDR3 region has the DNA TGTGCCATCAGGGACAGCACTAATGAAAAACTGTTTTTT. It translates to CAIRDSTNEKLFF.

The chain combines TRBV6-5 with TRBJ1-2, with TRBD1 matching over 8 bases. Losses at the gene ends were 2 bases for V and 6 bases for J; bases not matched to a gene: 5. The CDR3 sequence is 14 residues long. Germline V gene lookup returns CDR1 MNHEY and CDR2 SVGAGI. The CDR3: CASSYGQGGDGYTF. In DNA form, the CDR3 reads TGTGCCAGCAGTTACGGACAGGGTGGGGATGGCTACACCTTC.

With regard to this clone: Germline is not matched at one junction end, which may reflect a read error. The rearrangement links TRBV29-1 to TRBJ2-1; 10 bases map to TRBD2. Germline V gives CDR1 SQVTM, CDR2 ANQGSEA. The CDR3 is 10 amino acids. CDR3: CLAGDNEQFF. The CDR3 DNA sequence: TGTCTAGCGGGGGACAATGAGCAGTTCTTC.

This chain joins TRBV27 and TRBJ2-5; perhaps TRBD2 as D (6 bases). From germline, CDR1 is MNHEY and CDR2 SMNVEV (reference sequence). The V gene lost 5 bases and the J gene lost 0 bases, with 10 bases spanning the gap. This CDR3 has 14 amino acids. CDR3 in amino acids: CASSRAGYQETQYF. The CDR3 bases are TGTGCCAGCAGTCGAGCGGGTTACCAAGAGACCCAGTACTTC.

This chain connects TRBV10-1 to TRBJ2-5; D possibly corresponds to TRBD1 (6 bases). The J call may be faulty, since TRBJ2-7 better matches the DNA end. The CDR3 is made up of 12 amino acids. CDR1 and CDR2 (germline): WNHNN, SYGVQD (reference sequence). The CDR3 reads CASNPQGYEQYF. The CDR3 nucleotides are TGCGCCAGCAACCCACAGGGTTACGAGCAGTACTTC.

This rearrangement joins TRBV12-5 to TRBJ1-2; D ambiguous. V lost 0 bases, J lost 6 bases, and 17 bases lay in between. The CDR3 length is 16 residues. In germline, CDR1 is LGHNT, CDR2 FRNRAP. The CDR3 sequence: CASGLVLQQPHNGYTF. DNA for the CDR3: TGTGCTAGTGGTTTGGTACTCCAACAGCCCCATAATGGCTACACCTTC.

The V and J genes are TRBV5-1 and TRBJ2-1, with 7 bases matching TRBD1. The trim removed 4 bases at V and 4 bases at J, leaving 11 bases unmatched. Germline assignment: CDR1 SGHRS and CDR2 YFSETQ. There are 16 residues in the CDR3. The chain's CDR3 is CASSLPTGRAYNEQFF. Written as DNA, the CDR3 is TGCGCCAGCAGCCTCCCGACAGGGAGAGCTTACAATGAGCAGTTCTTC.

V gene TRBV7-2 combines with J gene TRBJ2-1; 10 bases align to TRBD2. Germline V gene sequence: CDR1 SGHTA, CDR2 FQGNSA. V lost 4 bases to trimming and J lost 9 bases; unmatched junction nucleotides: 9. The CDR3 length is 15 residues. The CDR3 spells CASSSMTSGRGEQFF. The DNA for the CDR3 is TGTGCCAGCAGCTCGATGACTAGCGGGCGGGGTGAGCAGTTCTTC.

The sample holds one count of this clone. This chain connects TRBV27 to TRBJ2-3; 12 positions match TRBD2. This CDR3 spans 15 amino acids. V dropped 7 bases and J dropped 4; count of bases not matched to a gene: 6. Germline V gene sequence: CDR1 MNHEY, CDR2 SMNVEV (reference sequence). CDR3 DNA sequence: TGTGCCAGCAACAGACTAGCGGGAGTACCAGATACGCAGTATTTT. It translates to CASNRLAGVPDTQYF.

The rearrangement links TRBV28 to TRBJ1-1; D unclear. The ends were cut back, 4 bases at V and 1 base at J, with 10 bases in the middle. The CDR3 length is 14 residues. Germline V gives CDR1 MDHEN, CDR2 SYDVKM. DNA of the CDR3: TGTGCCAGCAGTTCACCTCGGGGGAACACTGAAGCTTTCTTT. This encodes CASSSPRGNTEAFF.